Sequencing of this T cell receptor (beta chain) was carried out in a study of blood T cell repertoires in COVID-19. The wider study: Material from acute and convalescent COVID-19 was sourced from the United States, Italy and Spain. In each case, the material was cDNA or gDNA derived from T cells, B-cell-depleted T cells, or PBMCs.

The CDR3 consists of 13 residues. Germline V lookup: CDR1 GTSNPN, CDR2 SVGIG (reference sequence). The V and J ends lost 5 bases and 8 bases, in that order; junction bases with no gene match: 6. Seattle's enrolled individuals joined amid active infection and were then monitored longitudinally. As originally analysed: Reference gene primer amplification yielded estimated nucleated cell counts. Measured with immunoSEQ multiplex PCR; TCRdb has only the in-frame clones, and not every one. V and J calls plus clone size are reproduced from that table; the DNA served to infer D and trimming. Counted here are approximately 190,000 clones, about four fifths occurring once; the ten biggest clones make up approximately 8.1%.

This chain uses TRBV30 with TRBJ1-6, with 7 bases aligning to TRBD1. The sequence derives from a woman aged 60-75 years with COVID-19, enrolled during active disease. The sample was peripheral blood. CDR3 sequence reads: CAWEGAKDSPLHF. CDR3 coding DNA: TGTGCCTGGGAGGGGGCTAAGGATTCACCCCTCCACTTT. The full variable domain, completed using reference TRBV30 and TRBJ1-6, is SQTIHQWPATLVQPVGSPLSLECTVEGTSNPNLYWYRQAAGRGLQLLFYSVGIGQISSEVPQNLSASRPQDRQFILSSKKLLLSDSGFYLCAWEGAKDSPLHFGNGTRLTVT.